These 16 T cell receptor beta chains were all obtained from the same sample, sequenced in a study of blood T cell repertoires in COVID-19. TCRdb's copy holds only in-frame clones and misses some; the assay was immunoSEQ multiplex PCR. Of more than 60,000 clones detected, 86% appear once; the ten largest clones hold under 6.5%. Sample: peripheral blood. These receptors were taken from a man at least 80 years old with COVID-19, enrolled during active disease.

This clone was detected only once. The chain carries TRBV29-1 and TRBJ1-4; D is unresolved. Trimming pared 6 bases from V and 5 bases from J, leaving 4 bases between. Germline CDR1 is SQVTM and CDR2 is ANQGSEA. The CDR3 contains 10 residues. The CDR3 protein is CSVRNEKLFF. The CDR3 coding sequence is TGCAGCGTGCGAAATGAAAAACTGTTTTTT.

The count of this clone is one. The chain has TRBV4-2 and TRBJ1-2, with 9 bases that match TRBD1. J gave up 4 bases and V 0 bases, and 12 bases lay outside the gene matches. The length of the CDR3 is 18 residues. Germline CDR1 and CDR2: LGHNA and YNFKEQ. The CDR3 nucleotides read TGTGCCAGCAGCCAAGATTATGGGGGACAGGGATGGGGCTATGGCTACACCTTC. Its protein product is CASSQDYGGQGWGYGYTF.

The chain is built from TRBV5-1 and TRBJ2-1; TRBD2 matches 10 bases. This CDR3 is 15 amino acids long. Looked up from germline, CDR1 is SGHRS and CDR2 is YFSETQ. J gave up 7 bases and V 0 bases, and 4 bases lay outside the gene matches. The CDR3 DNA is TGCGCCAGCAGCTTGGTTAGCGGGGGGTGGAATGAGCAGTTCTTC. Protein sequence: CASSLVSGGWNEQFF.

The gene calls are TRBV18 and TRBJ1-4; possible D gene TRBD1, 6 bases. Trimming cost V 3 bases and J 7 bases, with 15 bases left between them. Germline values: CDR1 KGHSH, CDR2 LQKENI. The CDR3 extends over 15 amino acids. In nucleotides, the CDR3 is TGTGCCAGCTCACCCTCAGGGGTTGCAGGTGAAAAACTGTTTTTT. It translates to CASSPSGVAGEKLFF.

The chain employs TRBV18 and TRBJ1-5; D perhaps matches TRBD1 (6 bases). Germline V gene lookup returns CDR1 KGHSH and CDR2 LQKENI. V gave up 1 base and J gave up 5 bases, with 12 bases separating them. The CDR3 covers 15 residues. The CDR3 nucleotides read TGTGCCAGCTCACCACAGGACAGTATATATCAGCCCCAGCATTTT. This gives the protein CASSPQDSIYQPQHF. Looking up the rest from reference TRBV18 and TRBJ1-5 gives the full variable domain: NAGVMQNPRHLVRRRGQEARLRCSPMKGHSHVYWYRQLPEEGLKFMVYLQKENIIDESGMPKERFSAEFPKEGPSILRIQQVVRGDSAAYFCASSPQDSIYQPQHFGDGTRLSIL.

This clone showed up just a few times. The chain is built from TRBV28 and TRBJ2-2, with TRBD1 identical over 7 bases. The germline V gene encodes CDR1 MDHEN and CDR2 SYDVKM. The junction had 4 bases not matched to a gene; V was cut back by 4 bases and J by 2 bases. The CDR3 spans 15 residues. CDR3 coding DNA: TGTGCCAGCAGTTCAACAGGGGTCAACACCGGGGAGCTGTTTTTT. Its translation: CASSSTGVNTGELFF. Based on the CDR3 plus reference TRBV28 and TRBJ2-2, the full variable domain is DVKVTQSSRYLVKRTGEKVFLECVQDMDHENMFWYRQDPGLGLRLIYFSYDVKMKEKGDIPEGYSVSREKKERFSLILESASTNQTSMYLCASSSTGVNTGELFFGEGSRLTVL.

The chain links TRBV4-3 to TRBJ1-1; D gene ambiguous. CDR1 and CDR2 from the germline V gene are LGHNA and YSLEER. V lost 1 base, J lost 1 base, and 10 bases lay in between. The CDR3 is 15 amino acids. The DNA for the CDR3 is TGCGCCAGCAGCCAAGGAAAGAGGTCGAACACTGAAGCTTTCTTT. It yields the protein CASSQGKRSNTEAFF.

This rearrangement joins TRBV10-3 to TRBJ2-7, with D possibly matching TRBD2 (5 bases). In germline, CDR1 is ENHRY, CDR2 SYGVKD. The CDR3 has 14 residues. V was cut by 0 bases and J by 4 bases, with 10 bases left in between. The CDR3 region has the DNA TGTGCCATCAGTGAGTCAGGCGGGCGATACGAGCAGTACTTC. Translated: CAISESGGRYEQYF.

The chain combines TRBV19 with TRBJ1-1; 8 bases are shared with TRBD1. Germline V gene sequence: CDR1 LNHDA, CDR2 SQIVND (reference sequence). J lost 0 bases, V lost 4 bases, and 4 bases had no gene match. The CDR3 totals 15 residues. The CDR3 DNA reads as TGTGCCAGTAGTACGGGGACAGGCTTGAACACTGAAGCTTTCTTT. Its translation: CASSTGTGLNTEAFF.

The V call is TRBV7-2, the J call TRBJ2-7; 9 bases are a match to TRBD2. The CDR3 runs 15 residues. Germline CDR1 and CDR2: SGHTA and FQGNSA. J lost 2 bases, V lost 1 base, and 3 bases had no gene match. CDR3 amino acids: CASSLDSGGTYEQYF. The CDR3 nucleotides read TGTGCCAGCAGCTTAGATAGCGGGGGAACCTACGAGCAGTACTTC.

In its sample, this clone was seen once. The CDR3 region has the DNA TGTGCCAGCAGTGTCAGGCTAGCGGCGAACACCGGGGAGCTGTTTTTT. Its protein product is CASSVRLAANTGELFF. The gene calls are TRBV6-1 and TRBJ2-2; TRBD2 aligns across 7 bases. The germline CDR1 and CDR2 sequences are MNHNS and SASEGT. Trimming took 4 bases from V and 0 from J; bases not matched to a gene: 5. The CDR3 contains 16 residues.

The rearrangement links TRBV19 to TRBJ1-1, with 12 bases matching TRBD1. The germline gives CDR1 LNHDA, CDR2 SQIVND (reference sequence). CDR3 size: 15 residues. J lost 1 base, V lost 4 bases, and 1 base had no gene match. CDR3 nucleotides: TGTGCCAGTAGTAGGGACAGGGGGCGGAACACTGAAGCTTTCTTT. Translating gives CASSRDRGRNTEAFF. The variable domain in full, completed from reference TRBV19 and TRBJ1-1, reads DGGITQSPKYLFRKEGQNVTLSCEQNLNHDAMYWYRQDPGQGLRLIYYSQIVNDFQKGDIAEGYSVSREKKESFPLTVTSAQKNPTAFYLCASSRDRGRNTEAFFGQGTRLTVV.

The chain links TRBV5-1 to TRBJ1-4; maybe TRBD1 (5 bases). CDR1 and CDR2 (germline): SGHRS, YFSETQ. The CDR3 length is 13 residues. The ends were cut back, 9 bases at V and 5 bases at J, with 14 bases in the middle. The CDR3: CATRGVANEKLFF. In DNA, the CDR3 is TGCGCCACCAGAGGGGTCGCAAATGAAAAACTGTTTTTT. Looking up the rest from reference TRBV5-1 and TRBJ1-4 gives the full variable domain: KAGVTQTPRYLIKTRGQQVTLSCSPISGHRSVSWYQQTPGQGLQFLFEYFSETQRNKGNFPGRFSGRQFSNSRSEMNVSTLELGDSALYLCATRGVANEKLFFGSGTQLSVL.

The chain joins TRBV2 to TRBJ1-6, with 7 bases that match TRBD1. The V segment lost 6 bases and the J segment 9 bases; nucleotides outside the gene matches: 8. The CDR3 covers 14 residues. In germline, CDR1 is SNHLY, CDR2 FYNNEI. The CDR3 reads CASSAGTVGSPLHF. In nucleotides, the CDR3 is TGTGCCAGCAGCGCCGGGACAGTGGGTTCACCCCTCCACTTT.

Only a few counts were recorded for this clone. The CDR3 coding sequence is TGTGCCAGTAGTATGGGACACCCCACTCTTGGAAACACCATATATTTT. Translated: CASSMGHPTLGNTIYF. The V gene is TRBV19, the J gene TRBJ1-3, with D perhaps matching TRBD1 (6 bases). The CDR3 is made up of 16 amino acids. CDR1 is LNHDA, CDR2 SQIVND, per germline (reference sequence). Trimming removed 3 bases at V and 3 bases at J, with 15 bases between.

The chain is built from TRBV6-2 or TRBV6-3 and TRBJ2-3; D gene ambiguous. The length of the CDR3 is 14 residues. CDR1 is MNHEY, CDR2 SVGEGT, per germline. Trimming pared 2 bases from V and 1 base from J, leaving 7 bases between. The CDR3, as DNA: TGTGCCAGCAGTTACCCGAGAGGCACAGATACGCAGTATTTT. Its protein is CASSYPRGTDTQYF.